This TCR beta chain emerged from a study of T cell changes during pregnancy in multiple sclerosis. Profiled with immunoSEQ multiplex PCR; TCRdb holds only in-frame clones, not every one. The table has fewer than 45,000 clones, about 89% seen once. CDR1 SGDLS and CDR2 YYNGEE come from the germline V gene. The CDR3 totals 15 residues. V gave up 0 bases and J gave up 3 bases; unmatched junction bases: 4. The sample here was CD4+ T cells from peripheral blood mononuclear cells, taken in the first trimester of pregnancy. V is TRBV9 and J is TRBJ2-7, with 9 bases that match TRBD2. This sequence originates from a female donor with multiple sclerosis, enrolled in a pregnancy study. CDR3 sequence: CASSVASGGNYEQYF. DNA for the CDR3: TGTGCCAGCAGCGTAGCCAGCGGGGGGAACTACGAGCAGTACTTC.